The 30 T cell receptor beta chains in this list originate from one sample, sequenced in a study of blood T cell repertoires in COVID-19. Only in-frame clones appear in the TCRdb table, and some are missing; sequencing was by immunoSEQ multiplex PCR. The sample includes a few hundred thousand clones, 84% of them seen just once. Source material: PBMCs or T cells enriched from blood (not recorded which). The receptor set was obtained from a woman in her thirties or forties who had recovered from COVID-19.

The rearrangement joins TRBV7-2 to TRBJ1-1; D may be TRBD1 (6 bases). Germline CDR1 SGHTA, CDR2 FQGNSA. Trimming took off 4 bases at V and 4 bases at J, with 16 bases between the two ends. This CDR3 is built from 15 residues. The CDR3 region is CASSYRQRGGTEAFF. Here the CDR3 DNA reads TGTGCCAGCAGCTACCGACAGAGGGGGGGCACTGAAGCTTTCTTT.

V usage is TRBV27 and J usage is TRBJ1-6; D is perhaps TRBD1 (5 bases). Germline loops: CDR1 MNHEY, CDR2 SMNVEV (reference sequence). This CDR3 spans 16 amino acids. V was trimmed by 0 bases and J by 9 bases, leaving 15 bases between them. CDR3 residues: CASSLSRGQEGSPLHF. The CDR3 DNA is TGTGCCAGCAGTTTATCGAGGGGTCAGGAGGGTTCACCCCTCCACTTT.

The rearrangement joins TRBV28 to TRBJ2-5; 7 bases line up with TRBD1. The CDR3 contains 14 residues. V lost 5 bases to trimming and J lost 5 bases; unmatched junction nucleotides: 8. Germline CDR1 reads MDHEN; CDR2 reads SYDVKM. Here the CDR3 reads CASSRSGQRETQYF. DNA of the CDR3: TGTGCCAGCAGTCGCTCGGGACAGAGGGAGACCCAGTACTTC.

This clone was observed a few times. The CDR3 is CATSEISGKYNEQFF. The CDR3 nucleotides read TGTGCCACCAGTGAAATTAGCGGGAAGTACAATGAGCAGTTCTTC. The rearrangement uses TRBV24-1 and TRBJ2-1, with 8 bases matching TRBD2. The V segment lost 4 bases and the J segment 4 bases; nucleotides outside the gene matches: 5. From germline, CDR1 is KGHDR and CDR2 SFDVKD. The CDR3 has 15 residues.

This chain joins TRBV4-3 and TRBJ1-2; D is unresolved. Trimming cost V 1 base and J 1 base, with 7 bases left between them. CDR1 is LGHNA, CDR2 YSLEER, per germline. The CDR3 extends over 14 amino acids. The CDR3 here is CASSQVSVNYGYTF. In nucleotides, the CDR3 is TGCGCCAGCAGCCAAGTGTCGGTTAACTATGGCTACACCTTC.

This chain joins TRBV12-3 or TRBV12-4 and TRBJ1-5; unclear D gene. CDR3 length: 10 residues. V was clipped by 6 bases and J by 11 bases, with 8 bases between them. CDR3 amino acids: CASSNGAQHF. The CDR3 region has the DNA TGTGCCAGCAGCAACGGGGCCCAGCATTTT.

The chain carries TRBV6-6 and TRBJ1-6, with 9 bases lining up with TRBD1. This CDR3 has 16 residues. The germline gives CDR1 MNHNY, CDR2 SVGAGI (reference sequence). Trimming removed 6 bases from V and 1 base from J; junction bases left unmatched: 4. This chain's CDR3 is CASRQDRGSYNSPLHF. CDR3 bases: TGTGCCAGCAGGCAGGACAGGGGTTCCTATAATTCACCCCTCCACTTT.

The genes are TRBV4-3 and TRBJ2-1; 7 bases are shared with TRBD2. Losses at the gene ends were 0 bases for V and 4 bases for J; bases not matched to a gene: 3. The germline CDR1 and CDR2 sequences are LGHNA and YSLEER. This CDR3 comprises 15 residues. CDR3 bases: TGCGCCAGCAGCCAAGAACTAGCGACGTACAATGAGCAGTTCTTC. Translation gives CASSQELATYNEQFF.

The chain combines TRBV18 with TRBJ2-7; D possibly corresponds to TRBD2 (6 bases). V dropped 3 bases and J dropped 7 bases, with 19 bases sitting between them. Germline CDR1 KGHSH, CDR2 LQKENI. This CDR3 comprises 15 residues. Written as DNA, the CDR3 is TGTGCCAGCTCACCTCTTTACTCTACTGCGGGGGAGCAGTACTTC. Translating it yields CASSPLYSTAGEQYF.

The genes are TRBV12-5 and TRBJ2-1; 7 positions match TRBD2. Looked up from germline, CDR1 is LGHNT and CDR2 is FRNRAP. V lost 7 bases, J lost 2 bases, and 5 bases stayed unmatched. The CDR3 has 14 residues. CDR3 in DNA: TGTGCTAGTGCCTCGGGACTAACCTACAATGAGCAGTTCTTC. Protein sequence: CASASGLTYNEQFF. Complete variable domain (other parts from reference TRBV12-5 and TRBJ2-1): DARVTQTPRHKVTEMGQEVTMRCQPILGHNTVFWYRQTMMQGLELLAYFRNRAPLDDSGMPKDRFSAEMPDATLATLKIQPSEPRDSAVYFCASASGLTYNEQFFGPGTRLTVL.

This chain joins TRBV29-1 and TRBJ1-1; 8 bases line up with TRBD1. The CDR3 loop spans 15 amino acids. Germline loops: CDR1 SQVTM, CDR2 ANQGSEA. V lost 7 bases, J lost 2 bases, and 12 bases stayed unmatched. This chain's CDR3 is CSAKDRDLTNTEAFF. The DNA of the CDR3 is TGCAGCGCCAAGGACAGGGACCTAACCAACACTGAAGCTTTCTTT.

This chain connects TRBV5-4 to TRBJ2-7; the D is unclear. From germline, CDR1 is SGHNT and CDR2 YYREEE (reference sequence). The CDR3 sequence is 14 residues long. V was shortened by 3 bases and J by 2 bases, with 12 bases between the two germline ends. DNA of the CDR3: TGTGCCAGCAGCTCGTCCATTAGTACCTACGAGCAGTACTTC. Its protein is CASSSSISTYEQYF. Full variable domain (outside the CDR3, taken from reference TRBV5-4 and TRBJ2-7): ETGVTQSPTHLIKTRGQQVTLRCSSQSGHNTVSWYQQALGQGPQFIFQYYREEENGRGNFPPRFSGLQFPNYSSELNVNALELDDSALYLCASSSSISTYEQYFGPGTRLTVT.

As DNA, the CDR3 is TGTGCCAGCAGCTTGGCGGTACAAGAGACCCAGTACTTC. This sequence encodes CASSLAVQETQYF. This chain links TRBV5-5 with TRBJ2-5; D unresolved. Germline CDR1 and CDR2: SGHKS and YYEKEE (reference sequence). The CDR3 has 13 amino acids. V dropped 0 bases and J dropped 2 bases, with 5 bases sitting between them.

The chain recombines TRBV7-9 with TRBJ2-2; maybe TRBD2 (5 bases). With 5 bases removed from V and 3 bases from J, the gap between germline ends came to 25 bases. The CDR3 extends over 19 amino acids. The germline CDR1 and CDR2 sequences are SEHNR and FQNEAQ (reference sequence). In nucleotides, the CDR3 is TGTGCCAGCAGCCTGAGGTACACAGAAGGGAGATTGGACACCGGGGAGCTGTTTTTT. This encodes CASSLRYTEGRLDTGELFF.

This chain's CDR3 is CASRPGTGANTEAFF. The CDR3 coding sequence is TGTGCCAGCAGACCCGGGACAGGGGCGAACACTGAAGCTTTCTTT. The gene calls are TRBV2 and TRBJ1-1; TRBD1 agrees at 10 bases. CDR1 SNHLY and CDR2 FYNNEI come from the germline V gene. V lost 6 bases and J lost 1; bases outside the gene matches: 5. This CDR3 contains 15 residues.

The chain combines TRBV19 with TRBJ2-3; TRBD2 aligns across 7 bases. Germline V gene data show CDR1 as LNHDA and CDR2 as SQIVND (reference sequence). The J segment lost 0 bases and the V segment lost 6 bases, leaving 12 bases of the junction unmatched. The CDR3 contains 17 residues. The CDR3 region is CASRLRPAGVSTDTQYF. In nucleotides, the CDR3 is TGTGCCAGTAGGCTTCGCCCGGCGGGAGTGAGCACAGATACGCAGTATTTT.

This chain uses TRBV29-1 with TRBJ2-2, with 9 bases identical to TRBD1. The CDR3 runs to 13 residues. CDR1 and CDR2 (germline): SQVTM, ANQGSEA. The ends lost 7 bases at V and 6 bases at J; junction bases unmatched: 6. CDR3 coding DNA: TGCAGCGCGGGACAGGGCTGGTCCGGGGAGCTGTTTTTT. Translating it yields CSAGQGWSGELFF.

V gene TRBV19 combines with J gene TRBJ2-3; 8 bases are shared with TRBD2. Germline lookup yields CDR1 LNHDA and CDR2 SQIVND (reference sequence). V lost 4 bases and J lost 1; bases outside the gene matches: 4. This CDR3 comprises 15 residues. The CDR3 bases are TGTGCCAGTAGTAATCTAGCGGGTGGCACAGATACGCAGTATTTT. It translates to CASSNLAGGTDTQYF.

V is TRBV19 and J is TRBJ1-2; D is uncertain. This CDR3 comprises 14 residues. Germline loops: CDR1 LNHDA, CDR2 SQIVND (reference sequence). Between the trimmed V and J ends, which lost 7 bases and 4 bases, there was a span of 16 bases. The CDR3 region has the DNA TGTGCCAGTACCCAGGCGGGAGACCGCTATGGCTACACCTTC. This translates into CASTQAGDRYGYTF.

J is TRBJ2-1 and V is TRBV5-5, with 10 positions matching TRBD1. V shed 4 bases and J 10 bases; nucleotides not matched to a gene: 14. CDR3 length equals 16 residues. CDR1 and CDR2 (germline): SGHKS, YYEKEE (reference sequence). Here the CDR3 DNA reads TGTGCCAGCAGCCCCGCTGACAGGGGGCCCATGGGCGAGCAGTTCTTC. This translates into CASSPADRGPMGEQFF.

The chain carries TRBV13 and TRBJ2-1, with D tentatively TRBD1 (5 bases). Trimming cost V 2 bases and J 0 bases, with 14 bases left between them. Germline CDR1 is PRHDT and CDR2 is FYEKMQ (reference sequence). The CDR3 totals 17 residues. The CDR3 is CASSLRPRQFSYNEQFF. CDR3 nucleotides: TGTGCCAGCAGCTTACGCCCTAGACAGTTCTCCTACAATGAGCAGTTCTTC.

CDR3 sequence (DNA): TGTGCCAGTAGTATGGGACTAGCGGGTTACTACGAGCAGTACTTC. It specifies CASSMGLAGYYEQYF. V and J are TRBV19 and TRBJ2-7, with 12 positions matching TRBD2. The CDR3 spans 15 residues. Germline V CDR1 and CDR2: LNHDA, SQIVND (reference sequence). V trimming: 3 bases; J trimming: 3 bases; junction bases outside the gene matches: 3.

V is TRBV5-1 and J is TRBJ2-3, with 9 bases identical to TRBD2. The CDR3 spans 16 residues. With V trimmed by 0 bases and J by 2 bases, 4 bases remained unmatched. Per germline, CDR1 SGHRS and CDR2 YFSETQ. CDR3 in amino acids: CASSLVGTSSTDTQYF. The CDR3 bases are TGCGCCAGCAGCTTGGTTGGGACTAGCTCCACAGATACGCAGTATTTT. Together with reference TRBV5-1 and TRBJ2-3, the CDR3 gives the full variable domain: KAGVTQTPRYLIKTRGQQVTLSCSPISGHRSVSWYQQTPGQGLQFLFEYFSETQRNKGNFPGRFSGRQFSNSRSEMNVSTLELGDSALYLCASSLVGTSSTDTQYFGPGTRLTVL.

V is TRBV30 and J is TRBJ2-2; D gene unclear. CDR1 GTSNPN and CDR2 SVGIG come from the germline V gene (reference sequence). Trimming left V 5 bases short and J 3 bases short, with 13 bases between. The CDR3 runs 14 residues. CDR3 sequence (DNA): TGTGCCTGGGGGGAATTGGGCCACACCGGGGAGCTGTTTTTT. This translates into CAWGELGHTGELFF.

The chain couples TRBV27 to TRBJ2-1, with D possibly being TRBD2 (6 bases). Germline V gene lookup returns CDR1 MNHEY and CDR2 SMNVEV (reference sequence). CDR3 length equals 16 residues. V lost 4 bases and J lost 0, with 13 bases in between. CDR3 amino acids: CASSSAGLNSYNEQFF. The CDR3 region has the DNA TGTGCCAGCAGTTCCGCGGGACTTAACTCCTACAATGAGCAGTTCTTC.

The gene calls are TRBV13 and TRBJ2-1; 8 nucleotides agree with TRBD2. V shed 2 bases and J 6 bases; nucleotides not matched to a gene: 9. The CDR3 totals 16 residues. The germline gives CDR1 PRHDT, CDR2 FYEKMQ (reference sequence). This CDR3 is CASSLNPFGRVNEQFF. DNA of the CDR3: TGTGCCAGCAGCTTAAACCCCTTCGGGAGGGTCAATGAGCAGTTCTTC. Full variable domain (missing parts from reference TRBV13 and TRBJ2-1): AAGVIQSPRHLIKEKRETATLKCYPIPRHDTVYWYQQGPGQDPQFLISFYEKMQSDKGSIPDRFSAQQFSDYHSELNMSSLELGDSALYFCASSLNPFGRVNEQFFGPGTRLTVL.

The chain is built from TRBV7-9 and TRBJ2-3, with TRBD1 matching 10 bases. With V trimmed by 5 bases and J by 3 bases, 5 bases remained unmatched. Germline V gives CDR1 SEHNR, CDR2 FQNEAQ (reference sequence). The CDR3 is 15 residues long. CDR3 amino acids: CASSLGTGETDTQYF. CDR3 sequence (DNA): TGTGCCAGCAGCCTCGGGACAGGGGAGACAGATACGCAGTATTTT.

The chain joins TRBV7-2 to TRBJ2-2, with TRBD1 matching over 11 bases. This CDR3 has 18 residues. Per germline, CDR1 SGHTA and CDR2 FQGNSA. Trimming took 1 base from V and 6 from J; bases not matched to a gene: 10. The DNA for the CDR3 is TGTGCCAGCAGCTTAGTCCCGAGTGGACAGGGGGCGGCCGGGGAGCTGTTTTTT. Translating it yields CASSLVPSGQGAAGELFF. Drawing the rest from reference TRBV7-2 and TRBJ2-2, the complete variable domain is GAGVSQSPSNKVTEKGKDVELRCDPISGHTALYWYRQSLGQGLEFLIYFQGNSAPDKSGLPSDRFSAERTGGSVSTLTIQRTQQEDSAVYLCASSLVPSGQGAAGELFFGEGSRLTVL.

J is TRBJ1-1 and V is TRBV30; D gene ambiguous. This CDR3 is built from 13 residues. V was trimmed by 5 bases and J by 3 bases, leaving 13 bases between them. Germline V gene lookup returns CDR1 GTSNPN and CDR2 SVGIG (reference sequence). The chain's CDR3 is CAWGGPADTEAFF. CDR3 coding DNA: TGTGCCTGGGGAGGGCCGGCGGACACTGAAGCTTTCTTT.

This clone occurred once. The gene calls are TRBV7-2 and TRBJ2-7, with TRBD2 identical over 9 bases. With 6 bases clipped from V and 3 bases from J, the junction kept 9 bases outside the gene matches. CDR3 length: 15 amino acids. Looked up from germline, CDR1 is SGHTA and CDR2 is FQGNSA. CDR3 bases: TGTGCCAGCAGGAGGGCTAGCGGGATCGACTACGAGCAGTACTTC. As protein: CASRRASGIDYEQYF. The full variable domain, completed using reference TRBV7-2 and TRBJ2-7, is GAGVSQSPSNKVTEKGKDVELRCDPISGHTALYWYRQSLGQGLEFLIYFQGNSAPDKSGLPSDRFSAERTGGSVSTLTIQRTQQEDSAVYLCASRRASGIDYEQYFGPGTRLTVT.